Listed here are 22 T cell receptor beta chains from one sample, sequenced in a study of blood T cells in healthy people across ages. Alongside a J-beta primer mix, a sample-barcoded 5' primer served in a second PCR lasting 7 to 11 cycles. MiXCR, applied by TCRdb to the 5' RACE reads, yields one record per CDR3 protein. Of around 1,500,000 distinct CDR3 sequences in the sample, 28% are singletons; the top ten hold approximately 7.7%. Sequenced input: blood. The source of these receptors is a woman in her 30s in good health.

Comment on this clonotype: Its ends do not fully match the called genes, so a read error is possible. J is TRBJ2-3 and V is TRBV6-5, with D unclear. Germline V lookup: CDR1 MNHEY, CDR2 SVGAGI. The CDR3 is 15 amino acids. CDR3 DNA sequence: TGTACCAGCAGTTACTCGAAGATCAGATCAGATACGCAGTATTTT. It translates to CTSSYSKIRSDTQYF.

The V call is TRBV7-6, the J call TRBJ2-7; no firm D call. CDR1 SGHVS and CDR2 FNYEAQ come from the germline V gene. CDR3 length equals 15 residues. Trimming stripped 5 bases from V and 5 bases from J, with 19 bases between. The CDR3 is CASSPDPTRPHEQYF. The DNA of the CDR3 is TGTGCCAGCAGCCCCGACCCAACCCGGCCCCACGAGCAGTACTTC.

Only a few counts were recorded for this clonotype. The chain recombines TRBV7-2 with TRBJ2-1, with D perhaps given as TRBD1 or TRBD2 (5 bases each). The CDR3 contains 16 residues. CDR1 is SGHTA and CDR2 is FQGNSA in the germline V gene. Trimming shortened V by 0 bases and J by 7 bases, and 16 bases separated the two germline ends. Here the CDR3 DNA reads TGTGCCAGCAGCTTAGCGCGGGTATTAGAGGGGAATGAGCAGTTCTTC. This encodes CASSLARVLEGNEQFF.

This clonotype was seen a handful of times. V and J are TRBV28 and TRBJ2-7; 11 nucleotides line up with TRBD1. V shed 7 bases, J shed 0 bases, and the junction held 5 bases outside the gene matches. Germline V gene data show CDR1 as MDHEN and CDR2 as SYDVKM. This CDR3 contains 15 residues. The CDR3 coding sequence is TGTGCCAGCATCTCAGGGACAGGGGGCTCCTACGAGCAGTACTTC. This sequence encodes CASISGTGGSYEQYF.

As for this clonotype: It may be a read error: a sequence one base away is much more abundant. The chain employs TRBV9 and TRBJ2-1, with TRBD2 identical over 8 bases. This CDR3 comprises 16 residues. Germline assignment: CDR1 SGDLS and CDR2 YYNGEE. The CDR3: CVSSREGTSSYNEQFF. For the CDR3, the DNA is TGTGTCAGCAGTCGGGAGGGGACTAGCTCCTACAATGAGCAGTTCTTC.

The J gene is TRBJ2-6, the V gene TRBV7-9, with 8 bases lining up with TRBD1. The CDR3 runs 17 residues. Germline CDR1 SEHNR, CDR2 FQNEAQ (reference sequence). Unmatched junction bases numbered 3, after V lost 2 bases and J lost 0 bases. CDR3 loop: CASSLQGASSGANVLTF. The CDR3 nucleotides read TGTGCCAGCAGCTTACAGGGGGCTAGCTCTGGGGCCAACGTCCTGACTTTC.

In its sample, this clonotype was seen a few times. This sequence joins TRBV5-6 and TRBJ2-1; no definite D call. V was pared by 0 bases and J by 11 bases, with 9 bases between. The CDR3 is 12 residues long. Germline V gives CDR1 SGHDT, CDR2 YYEEEE. The CDR3 nucleotides read TGTGCCAGCAGCTTGGTGTCGTTTAAGCAGTTCTTC. Translated, it gives CASSLVSFKQFF.

This clonotype was observed a handful of times. The chain employs TRBV27 and TRBJ2-7; TRBD2 aligns across 13 bases. The germline V gene encodes CDR1 MNHEY and CDR2 SMNVEV (reference sequence). The CDR3 sequence is 16 residues long. V trimming: 6 bases; J trimming: 5 bases; junction bases outside the gene matches: 10. CDR3 sequence: CASSETRTSGRHEQYF. CDR3 DNA: TGTGCCAGCAGCGAAACCCGGACTAGCGGGAGACACGAGCAGTACTTC.

This clonotype appeared a few times. This chain connects TRBV4-1 to TRBJ1-4, with TRBD1 as a possible D gene (5 bases). V lost 3 bases, J lost 2 bases, and 19 bases lay in between. Germline V gene lookup returns CDR1 MGHRA and CDR2 YSYEKL. The CDR3 is 18 amino acids. The CDR3 DNA reads as TGCGCCAGCAGCCATAGACCGGGACCCAAATCCACTAATGAAAAACTGTTTTTT. Its translation is CASSHRPGPKSTNEKLFF.

The rearrangement joins TRBV7-9 to TRBJ2-2; D is unresolved. CDR3 length equals 11 residues. V shed 1 base and J shed 9 bases, with 3 bases lying between them. CDR1 and CDR2 (germline): SEHNR, FQNEAQ (reference sequence). The CDR3 reads CASSLDRELFF. CDR3 in DNA: TGTGCCAGCAGCTTAGATCGGGAGCTGTTTTTT.

This clonotype has ten or more counts. The genes are TRBV4-3 and TRBJ2-1; either TRBD1 or TRBD2 may supply D (5 bases each). CDR1 is LGHNA, CDR2 YSLEER, per germline. V was cut by 0 bases and J by 0 bases, with 9 bases left in between. This CDR3 contains 16 residues. The CDR3 bases are TGCGCCAGCAGCCAAGATATGGGGGTCTCCTACAATGAGCAGTTCTTC. Protein sequence: CASSQDMGVSYNEQFF.

This chain connects TRBV12-3 or TRBV12-4 to TRBJ1-4; TRBD1 is a possible D gene (6 bases). Trimming cost V 3 bases and J 8 bases, with 13 bases left between them. CDR3 size: 14 residues. The CDR3 region has the DNA TGTGCCAGCAGTTTCGCAGGGGTAGGGGAAAAACTGTTTTTT. As protein: CASSFAGVGEKLFF.

Concerning this clonotype: A read error may produce the germline difference seen at one junction end. V and J are TRBV12-3 or TRBV12-4 and TRBJ2-3; 11 bases map to TRBD2. This CDR3 has 16 residues. The CDR3: CASSTSGGVSTDMQYF. In DNA form, the CDR3 reads TGTGCCAGCTCCACTAGCGGGGGAGTGAGCACAGATATGCAGTATTTT.

The J gene is TRBJ1-2, the V gene TRBV12-3 or TRBV12-4; D unclear. The CDR3 loop spans 14 amino acids. V was trimmed by 5 bases and J by 6 bases, leaving 16 bases between them. The CDR3 region is CASSPRTAIDGYTF. CDR3 DNA: TGTGCCAGCAGTCCCAGGACGGCGATAGATGGCTACACCTTC.

This rearrangement joins TRBV5-1 to TRBJ2-5, with D unresolved. Germline CDR1 SGHRS, CDR2 YFSETQ. Trimming took off 1 base at V and 4 bases at J, with 11 bases between the two ends. The CDR3 runs 14 residues. CDR3 amino acids: CASSLSAPRETQYF. The CDR3 bases are TGCGCCAGCAGCTTGAGCGCCCCAAGAGAGACCCAGTACTTC.

This clonotype showed up just a few times. J is TRBJ1-4 and V is TRBV6-1; D is uncertain. Germline assignment: CDR1 MNHNS and CDR2 SASEGT. V was shortened by 6 bases and J by 0 bases, with 20 bases between the two germline ends. The length of the CDR3 is 18 residues. The CDR3 coding sequence is TGTGCCAGCAGCCATGTTCGTGTAGGGATAGCAACTAATGAAAAACTGTTTTTT. It encodes CASSHVRVGIATNEKLFF.

This clonotype was seen just once. A read error may produce the germline difference seen at one junction end. The rearrangement uses TRBV5-1 and TRBJ1-4; D uncertain. This CDR3 region has 14 residues. Germline CDR1 and CDR2: SGHRS and YFSETQ. Written as DNA, the CDR3 is TGCGCCAGCAGCTCTGAAGCTTGGGGTGAAAAACGGTTTTTT. Residues: CASSSEAWGEKRFF.

This rearrangement joins TRBV14 to TRBJ2-3; 8 bases are a match to TRBD2. The V gene's germline CDR1 is SGHDN and CDR2 FVKESK. The V segment lost 0 bases and the J segment 0 bases; nucleotides outside the gene matches: 2. The CDR3 sequence is 16 residues long. CDR3 sequence: CASSQDGGVSTDTQYF. As DNA, the CDR3 is TGTGCCAGCAGCCAAGACGGGGGGGTGAGCACAGATACGCAGTATTTT.

In regard to this clonotype: This clone may be a read error of a much larger clone one base away. V gene TRBV29-1 combines with J gene TRBJ2-3; 7 bases agree with TRBD2. This CDR3 contains 13 residues. In germline, CDR1 is SQVTM, CDR2 ANQGSEA. The CDR3 loop reads CSSRGTNTATQYF. The CDR3 DNA reads TGCAGCTCCAGAGGGACTAACACAGCTACGCAGTATTTT.

With respect to this clonotype: It may be a read error: a sequence one base away is much more abundant. The rearrangement links TRBV27 to TRBJ2-5; D perhaps matches TRBD2 (6 bases). The end of the DNA fits TRBJ2-7 better, so the J call may be wrong. This CDR3 comprises 15 residues. The V gene's germline CDR1 is MNHEY and CDR2 SMNVEV (reference sequence). The CDR3 loop is CASSAPGEGWGEQYF. The CDR3 DNA follows: TGTGCCAGCAGCGCACCGGGAGAGGGATGGGGCGAGCAGTACTTC.

This rearrangement joins TRBV7-9 to TRBJ2-1, with D perhaps matching TRBD1 (5 bases). The CDR3 contains 13 residues. The germline gives CDR1 SEHNR, CDR2 FQNEAQ (reference sequence). Trimming removed 0 bases from V and 13 bases from J, with 13 bases in between. The CDR3 sequence: CASSLAPWGEQFF. CDR3 in DNA: TGTGCCAGCAGCTTAGCCCCATGGGGCGAACAGTTCTTC. Together with reference TRBV7-9 and TRBJ2-1, the CDR3 gives the full variable domain: DTGVSQNPRHKITKRGQNVTFRCDPISEHNRLYWYRQTLGQGPEFLTYFQNEAQLEKSRLLSDRFSAERPKGSFSTLEIQRTEQGDSAMYLCASSLAPWGEQFFGPGTRLTVL.

CDR3 coding DNA: TGCGCCAGCAGCCCCTTGGCCCTAACGGGGGCTAGCACAGATACGCAGTATTTT. As protein: CASSPLALTGASTDTQYF. The V and J genes are TRBV4-1 and TRBJ2-3; either TRBD1 or TRBD2 may supply D (6 bases each). V was cut by 4 bases and J by 0 bases, with 20 bases left in between. The V gene's germline CDR1 is MGHRA and CDR2 YSYEKL. The CDR3 has 18 residues.